A selection of T cell receptor beta chains follows, all from one sample in a study of T cells in Graves' hyperthyroidism and ophthalmopathy. TCRdb re-analysed the multiplex PCR reads in MiXCR, keeping a single row per CDR3 protein. This repertoire shows about 590,000 distinct CDR3 sequences, more than 15% found once; its top ten account for approximately 7%. The specimen sequenced was blood. Every receptor here comes from a woman aged 25 to 39 with Graves' hyperthyroidism. The CDR3 runs from the conserved cysteine through the conserved F or W. The order of the fields is V gene, J gene, CDR3 protein.

V: TRBV6-1; J: TRBJ1-5; CDR3: CASSRLGGQPQHF
V: TRBV6-2/TRBV6-3; J: TRBJ1-5; CDR3: CASSYDTRTGYSNQPQHF
V: TRBV2; J: TRBJ2-6; CDR3: CASSEAVLAGVSGANVLTF
V: TRBV5-8; J: TRBJ2-1; CDR3: CASSLVGHFNEQFF
V: TRBV19; J: TRBJ2-1; CDR3: CASSIFGGRRYNEQFF
V: TRBV6-1; J: TRBJ2-1; CDR3: CASSGSGLAGGFSISWDEQFF
V: TRBV10-3; J: TRBJ1-2; CDR3: CATRTSTREYFKGDGYTF
V: TRBV25-1; J: TRBJ1-1; CDR3: CASSEQGVGTEAFF
V: TRBV6-1; J: TRBJ2-1; CDR3: CASSYGLAGWNEQFF
V: TRBV6-1; J: TRBJ2-7; CDR3: CASCMTGMAYEQYF
V: TRBV12-3/TRBV12-4; J: TRBJ2-5; CDR3: CASSPGGARETQYF
V: TRBV10-3; J: TRBJ2-2; CDR3: CATSLDTGELFF
V: TRBV5-4; J: TRBJ2-7; CDR3: CASSSTLAGGISSYEQYF
V: TRBV10-2; J: TRBJ2-1; CDR3: CASSESRQAYNEQFF
V: TRBV3-1; J: TRBJ2-7; CDR3: CASSTSGYEQYF
V: TRBV12-3/TRBV12-4; J: TRBJ1-1; CDR3: CASKQDRWDTEAFF
V: TRBV6-1; J: TRBJ2-7; CDR3: CASSEAGGQAAYEQYF
V: TRBV10-3; J: TRBJ1-2; CDR3: CAITKDLQGHGYTF
V: TRBV10-3; J: TRBJ2-3; CDR3: CAISDGLAVSTDTQYF
V: TRBV19; J: TRBJ2-7; CDR3: CASRSGRTPTYEQYF
V: TRBV7-3; J: TRBJ2-7; CDR3: CASSLAASGSSYEQYF
V: TRBV27; J: TRBJ2-7; CDR3: CASSLSREVYEQYF
V: TRBV20-1; J: TRBJ2-3; CDR3: CSTFWSRGNTDTQYF
V: TRBV4-3; J: TRBJ2-1; CDR3: CASSQKGASRVNEQFF
V: TRBV27; J: TRBJ2-7; CDR3: CASSLGMGSASYEQYF